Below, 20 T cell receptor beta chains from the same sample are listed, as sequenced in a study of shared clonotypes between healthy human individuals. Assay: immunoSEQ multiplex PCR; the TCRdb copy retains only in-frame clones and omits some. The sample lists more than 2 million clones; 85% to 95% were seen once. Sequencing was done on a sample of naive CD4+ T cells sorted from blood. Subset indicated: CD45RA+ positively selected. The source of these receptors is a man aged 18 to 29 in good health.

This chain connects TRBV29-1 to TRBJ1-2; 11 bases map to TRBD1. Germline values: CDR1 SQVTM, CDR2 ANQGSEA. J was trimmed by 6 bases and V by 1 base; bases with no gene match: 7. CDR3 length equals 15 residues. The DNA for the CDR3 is TGCAGCGTTGAAGGGATCCAGGGACAGGGGGATGGCTACACCTTC. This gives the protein CSVEGIQGQGDGYTF. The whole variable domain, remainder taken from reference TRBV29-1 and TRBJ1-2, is SAVISQKPSRDICQRGTSLTIQCQVDSQVTMMFWYRQQPGQSLTLIATANQGSEATYESGFVIDKFPISRPNLTFSTLTVSNMSPEDSSIYLCSVEGIQGQGDGYTFGSGTRLTVV.

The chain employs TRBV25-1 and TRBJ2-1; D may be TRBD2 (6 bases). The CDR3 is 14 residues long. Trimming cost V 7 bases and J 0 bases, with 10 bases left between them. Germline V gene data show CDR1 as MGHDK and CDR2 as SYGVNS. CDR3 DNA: TGTGCCAGCACGGGGGACCTCTCCTACAATGAGCAGTTCTTC. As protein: CASTGDLSYNEQFF.

CDR3 protein: CASRREPSANEQFF. Written as DNA, the CDR3 is TGTGCCAGCCGCCGGGAACCCTCCGCCAATGAGCAGTTCTTC. This sequence joins TRBV7-9 and TRBJ2-1; possibly TRBD2 for D (5 bases). The CDR3 has 14 residues. Germline V CDR1 and CDR2: SEHNR, FQNEAQ (reference sequence). V lost 8 bases and J lost 6, with 17 bases in between.

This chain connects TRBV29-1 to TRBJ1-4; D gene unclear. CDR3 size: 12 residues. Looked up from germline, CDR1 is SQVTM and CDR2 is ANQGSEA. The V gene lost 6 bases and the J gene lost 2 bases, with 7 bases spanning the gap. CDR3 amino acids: CSVSRTNEKLFF. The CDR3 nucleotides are TGCAGCGTGAGTAGGACTAATGAAAAACTGTTTTTT.

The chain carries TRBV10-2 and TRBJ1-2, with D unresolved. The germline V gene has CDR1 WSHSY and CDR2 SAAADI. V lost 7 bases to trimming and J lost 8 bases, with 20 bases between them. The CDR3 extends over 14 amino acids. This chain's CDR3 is CASTEGAGAGGYTF. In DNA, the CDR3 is TGCGCCAGCACGGAGGGCGCCGGAGCCGGAGGCTACACCTTC.

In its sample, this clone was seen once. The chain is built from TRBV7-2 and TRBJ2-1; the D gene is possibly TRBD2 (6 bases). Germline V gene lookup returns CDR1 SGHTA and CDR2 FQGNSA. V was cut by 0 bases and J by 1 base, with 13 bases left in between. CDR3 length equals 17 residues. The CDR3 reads CASSLAQGLISYNEQFF. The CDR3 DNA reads TGTGCCAGCAGCTTAGCGCAGGGACTTATTTCCTACAATGAGCAGTTCTTC.

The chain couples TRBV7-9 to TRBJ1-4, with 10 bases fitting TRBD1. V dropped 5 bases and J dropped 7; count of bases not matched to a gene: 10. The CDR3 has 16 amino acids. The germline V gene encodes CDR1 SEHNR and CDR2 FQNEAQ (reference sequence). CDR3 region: CASSPSSDRGSEKLFF. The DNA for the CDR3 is TGTGCCAGCAGCCCCTCCTCGGACAGGGGGTCTGAAAAACTGTTTTTT.

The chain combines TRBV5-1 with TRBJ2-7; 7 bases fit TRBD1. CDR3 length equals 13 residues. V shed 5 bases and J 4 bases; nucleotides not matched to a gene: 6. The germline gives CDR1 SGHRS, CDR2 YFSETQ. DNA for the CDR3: TGCGCCAGCAGATGGGACAGTTCATACGAGCAGTACTTC. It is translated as CASRWDSSYEQYF. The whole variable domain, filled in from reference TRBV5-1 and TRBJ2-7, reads KAGVTQTPRYLIKTRGQQVTLSCSPISGHRSVSWYQQTPGQGLQFLFEYFSETQRNKGNFPGRFSGRQFSNSRSEMNVSTLELGDSALYLCASRWDSSYEQYFGPGTRLTVT.

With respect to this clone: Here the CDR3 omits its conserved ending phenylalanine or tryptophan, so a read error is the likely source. The CDR3 protein is CSVEDPGASGYTL. For the CDR3, the DNA is TGCAGCGTTGAAGATCCAGGGGCTAGTGGCTACACCCTC. The rearrangement links TRBV29-1 to TRBJ1-2, with D possibly matching TRBD1 (6 bases). V was pared by 0 bases and J by 7 bases, with 12 bases between. The CDR3 sequence is 13 residues long. Looked up from germline, CDR1 is SQVTM and CDR2 is ANQGSEA.

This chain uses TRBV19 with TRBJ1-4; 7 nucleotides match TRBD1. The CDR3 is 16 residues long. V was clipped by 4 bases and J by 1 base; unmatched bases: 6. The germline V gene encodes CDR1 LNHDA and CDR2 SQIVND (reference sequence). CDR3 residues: CASSNDRARTNEKLFF. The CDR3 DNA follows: TGTGCCAGTAGTAACGACAGGGCTCGAACTAATGAAAAACTGTTTTTT.

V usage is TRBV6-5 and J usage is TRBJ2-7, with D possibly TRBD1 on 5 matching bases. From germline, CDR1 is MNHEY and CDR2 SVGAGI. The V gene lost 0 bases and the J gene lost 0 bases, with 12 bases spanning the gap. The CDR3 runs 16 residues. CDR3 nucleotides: TGTGCCAGCAGTTACTCGAACAGGCCACTCTCCTACGAGCAGTACTTC. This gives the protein CASSYSNRPLSYEQYF.

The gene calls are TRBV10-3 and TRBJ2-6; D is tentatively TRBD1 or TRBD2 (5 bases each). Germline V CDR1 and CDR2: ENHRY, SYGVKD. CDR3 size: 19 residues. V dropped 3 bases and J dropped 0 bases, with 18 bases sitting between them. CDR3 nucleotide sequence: TGTGCCATCAGTGACCCACGGGACCGCACTTACTCTGGGGCCAACGTCCTGACTTTC. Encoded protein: CAISDPRDRTYSGANVLTF.

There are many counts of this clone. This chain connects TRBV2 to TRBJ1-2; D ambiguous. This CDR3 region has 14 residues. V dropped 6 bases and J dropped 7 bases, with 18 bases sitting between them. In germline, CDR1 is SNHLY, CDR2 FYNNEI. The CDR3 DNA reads TGTGCCAGCAGCACTTCCTCAATAGTCCCTGGCTACACCTTC. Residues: CASSTSSIVPGYTF. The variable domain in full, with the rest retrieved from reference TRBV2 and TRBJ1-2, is EPEVTQTPSHQVTQMGQEVILRCVPISNHLYFYWYRQILGQKVEFLVSFYNNEISEKSEIFDDQFSVERPDGSNFTLKIRSTKLEDSAMYFCASSTSSIVPGYTFGSGTRLTVV.

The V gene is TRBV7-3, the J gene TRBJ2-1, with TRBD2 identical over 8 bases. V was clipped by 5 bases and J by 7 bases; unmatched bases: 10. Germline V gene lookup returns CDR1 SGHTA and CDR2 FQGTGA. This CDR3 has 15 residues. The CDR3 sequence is CASSQRPGLENEQFF. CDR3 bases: TGTGCCAGCAGCCAACGACCGGGACTAGAGAATGAGCAGTTCTTC.

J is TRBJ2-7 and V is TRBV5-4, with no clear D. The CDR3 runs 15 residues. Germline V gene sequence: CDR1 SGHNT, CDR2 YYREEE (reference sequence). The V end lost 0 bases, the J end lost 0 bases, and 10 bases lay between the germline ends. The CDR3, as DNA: TGTGCCAGCAGCTTGGGAGTGGAGAACTCCTACGAGCAGTACTTC. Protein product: CASSLGVENSYEQYF.

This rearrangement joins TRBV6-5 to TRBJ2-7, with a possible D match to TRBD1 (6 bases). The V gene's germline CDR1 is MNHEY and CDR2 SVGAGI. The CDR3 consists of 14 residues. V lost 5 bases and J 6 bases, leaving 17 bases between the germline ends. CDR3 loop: CASSPGTQAFEQYF. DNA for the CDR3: TGTGCCAGCAGTCCTGGGACACAGGCCTTCGAGCAGTACTTC.

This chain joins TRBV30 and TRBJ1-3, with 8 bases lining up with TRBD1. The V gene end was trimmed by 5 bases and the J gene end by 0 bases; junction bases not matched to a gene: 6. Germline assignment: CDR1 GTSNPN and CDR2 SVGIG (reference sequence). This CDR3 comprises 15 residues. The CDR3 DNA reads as TGTGCCTGGGAGGACAGGGTTTCCTCTGGAAACACCATATATTTT. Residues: CAWEDRVSSGNTIYF.

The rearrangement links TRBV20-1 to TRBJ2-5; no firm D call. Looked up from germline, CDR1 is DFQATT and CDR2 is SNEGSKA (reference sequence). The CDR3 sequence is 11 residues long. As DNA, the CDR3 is TGCAGCCTAATCAGTCGGGAGACCCAGTACTTC. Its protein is CSLISRETQYF.

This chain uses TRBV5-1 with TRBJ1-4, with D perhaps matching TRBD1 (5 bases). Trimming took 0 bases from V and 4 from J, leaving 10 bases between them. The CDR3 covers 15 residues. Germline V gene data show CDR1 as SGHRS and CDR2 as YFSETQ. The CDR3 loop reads CASSLAGGYNEKLFF. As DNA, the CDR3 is TGCGCCAGCAGCTTGGCCGGGGGTTATAATGAAAAACTGTTTTTT. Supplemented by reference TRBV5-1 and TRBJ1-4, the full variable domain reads KAGVTQTPRYLIKTRGQQVTLSCSPISGHRSVSWYQQTPGQGLQFLFEYFSETQRNKGNFPGRFSGRQFSNSRSEMNVSTLELGDSALYLCASSLAGGYNEKLFFGSGTQLSVL.

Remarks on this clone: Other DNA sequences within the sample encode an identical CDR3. The CDR3 spells CASSLTGYNSPLHF. The CDR3 DNA sequence: TGTGCCAGCAGCTTAACAGGGTATAATTCACCCCTCCACTTT. The chain links TRBV7-9 to TRBJ1-6; possibly TRBD1 for D (6 bases). This CDR3 is built from 14 residues. The V and J ends lost 2 bases and 4 bases respectively, with 6 bases between them. In germline, CDR1 is SEHNR, CDR2 FQNEAQ (reference sequence). Full variable domain (missing parts from reference TRBV7-9 and TRBJ1-6): DTGVSQNPRHKITKRGQNVTFRCDPISEHNRLYWYRQTLGQGPEFLTYFQNEAQLEKSRLLSDRFSAERPKGSFSTLEIQRTEQGDSAMYLCASSLTGYNSPLHFGNGTRLTVT.